The 8 T cell receptor beta chains below all came from one sample that was sequenced in a study of shared clonotypes between healthy human individuals. TCRdb's table, derived via immunoSEQ multiplex PCR, lists solely in-frame clones and lacks some. Of 85,000 to 100,000 clones listed, roughly two thirds are singletons. Material for sequencing was memory CD8+ T cells sorted from blood. Specified subset: CD45RO+ cells pooled with CCR7-negative TemRA cells. These receptors originate from a man between 25 and 39 years old in good health.

V and J are TRBV7-9 and TRBJ2-7, with D possibly TRBD2 on 6 matching bases. This CDR3 has 15 residues. The ends were cut back, 5 bases at V and 0 bases at J, with 14 bases in the middle. Germline V lookup: CDR1 SEHNR, CDR2 FQNEAQ (reference sequence). In DNA form, the CDR3 reads TGTGCCAGCAGCCGGGGGTGGGGCTCCTCCTACGAGCAGTACTTC. It is translated as CASSRGWGSSYEQYF. Full variable domain (missing parts from reference TRBV7-9 and TRBJ2-7): DTGVSQNPRHKITKRGQNVTFRCDPISEHNRLYWYRQTLGQGPEFLTYFQNEAQLEKSRLLSDRFSAERPKGSFSTLEIQRTEQGDSAMYLCASSRGWGSSYEQYFGPGTRLTVT.

The chain joins TRBV9 to TRBJ2-1, with D possibly being TRBD2 (5 bases). Trimming cost V 0 bases and J 0 bases, with 10 bases left between them. CDR1 SGDLS and CDR2 YYNGEE come from the germline V gene. The CDR3 has 16 amino acids. The CDR3 sequence: CASSVGRESSYNEQFF. DNA of the CDR3: TGTGCCAGCAGCGTAGGTCGGGAATCCTCCTACAATGAGCAGTTCTTC.

This clone is medium-sized (0.01 to 0.1%) by share. V usage is TRBV12-5 and J usage is TRBJ1-1, with 7 bases fitting TRBD1. This CDR3 spans 14 amino acids. Trimming removed 6 bases from V and 0 bases from J; junction bases left unmatched: 4. Germline V gene lookup returns CDR1 LGHNT and CDR2 FRNRAP. CDR3 in amino acids: CASGTGQMNTEAFF. The CDR3, as DNA: TGTGCTAGTGGAACGGGACAGATGAACACTGAAGCTTTCTTT.

This clone was counted only a few times. The chain is built from TRBV4-3 and TRBJ2-2, with 10 bases fitting TRBD2. Losses at the gene ends were 4 bases for V and 6 bases for J; bases not matched to a gene: 11. The germline V gene encodes CDR1 LGHNA and CDR2 YSLEER. The CDR3 extends over 17 amino acids. As DNA, the CDR3 is TGCGCCAGCAGCCGGTACACTAGCGGGGAGGGAGCCGGGGAGCTGTTTTTT. This gives the protein CASSRYTSGEGAGELFF.

This chain uses TRBV19 with TRBJ2-7, with 11 bases identical to TRBD2. CDR3 length: 15 amino acids. Germline assignment: CDR1 LNHDA and CDR2 SQIVND (reference sequence). V shed 4 bases, J shed 4 bases, and the junction held 6 bases outside the gene matches. CDR3 in DNA: TGTGCCAGTAGTAGCGGGACTAGCGGTCTTTACGAGCAGTACTTC. Encoded protein: CASSSGTSGLYEQYF.

This clone was seen only a few times. V is TRBV9 and J is TRBJ2-3; 7 nucleotides agree with TRBD2. Germline CDR1 and CDR2: SGDLS and YYNGEE. Trimming cost V 3 bases and J 2 bases; bases outside gene matches: 12. This CDR3 region has 17 residues. The CDR3 spells CASSGGRTSWHTDTQYF. In DNA form, the CDR3 reads TGTGCCAGCAGCGGAGGTCGGACTAGTTGGCACACAGATACGCAGTATTTT.

Many counts were recorded for this clone. The chain recombines TRBV29-1 with TRBJ2-7; D not certain. This CDR3 comprises 13 residues. Germline CDR1 reads SQVTM; CDR2 reads ANQGSEA. V was pared by 6 bases and J by 7 bases, with 19 bases between. CDR3 in amino acids: CSVSLGPGAEQYF. In DNA form, the CDR3 reads TGCAGCGTGAGTCTTGGCCCTGGAGCGGAGCAGTACTTC.

This clone was counted a single time. CDR3 region: CASSTWDTQYF. The DNA of the CDR3 is TGTGCCAGCAGCACGTGGGATACGCAGTATTTT. The chain employs TRBV6-4 and TRBJ2-3; no firm D call. Germline V gives CDR1 MRHNA, CDR2 SNTAGT. The CDR3 has 11 amino acids. With 6 bases removed from V and 6 bases from J, the gap between germline ends came to 7 bases.